The present TCR beta chain was sequenced within a study of blood T cell repertoires in COVID-19. Study background: The study drew acute and convalescent COVID-19 samples from the United States, Italy and Spain.

The V end lost 3 bases, the J end lost 4 bases, and 10 bases lay between the germline ends. The CDR3 is 13 amino acids. CDR1 and CDR2 from the germline V gene are SGHRS and YFSETQ. Sequenced by immunoSEQ multiplex PCR; TCRdb stores in-frame clones only, minus some. The profile covers 300,000 to 400,000 clones, with roughly nine tenths appearing a single time and 3.9% taken by the ten largest. The sequenced sample consisted of PBMCs or T cells enriched from blood (not recorded which). The clonotype was recovered from a woman aged 30 to 39 who had been exposed to COVID-19. This chain connects TRBV5-1 to TRBJ1-2, with D possibly being TRBD1 (6 bases). This CDR3 is CASSYQDSYGYTF. CDR3 sequence (DNA): TGCGCCAGCAGCTACCAGGACAGCTATGGCTACACCTTC.